These 24 T cell receptor beta chains were all obtained from the same sample, sequenced in a study of metastatic and nonmetastatic thyroid tumors. MiXCR reprocessed the PCR reads for TCRdb. Of roughly 93,000 clones in the sample, roughly 13% were seen once. Every patient was untreated before thyroid surgery. Sequencing used blood. These receptors came from a female donor with papillary thyroid cancer or a benign thyroid nodule (not recorded which). Some clones in this sample may be carry-over from other donors' samples.

With respect to this clone: It may be a read error: a sequence one base away is much more abundant. The chain uses TRBV12-3 or TRBV12-4 and TRBJ2-3; 7 bases map to TRBD1. V was clipped by 5 bases and J by 3 bases; unmatched bases: 8. The CDR3 is made up of 15 amino acids. Here the CDR3 reads CASSPQGSITDTQYF. CDR3 DNA: TGTGCCAGCAGTCCACAGGGGTCGATAACAGATACGCAGTATTTT.

For this clone: A read error may account for a junction end that differs from germline. This CDR3 is also generated by other DNA sequences in the sample. The chain couples TRBV2 to TRBJ2-2, with 12 bases identical to TRBD1. This CDR3 is built from 16 residues. The germline gives CDR1 SNHLY, CDR2 FYNNEI. The CDR3 reads CASSDPGQGAAGELFF. The DNA of the CDR3 is TGCGCCAGCAGTGACCCGGGACAGGGGGCGGCCGGGGAGCTGTTTTTT. Full variable domain (missing parts from reference TRBV2 and TRBJ2-2): EPEVTQTPSHQVTQMGQEVILRCVPISNHLYFYWYRQILGQKVEFLVSFYNNEISEKSEIFDDQFSVERPDGSNFTLKIRSTKLEDSAMYFCASSDPGQGAAGELFFGEGSRLTVL.

This clone has at least ten counts. The chain couples TRBV5-1 to TRBJ2-3; D gene uncertain. Germline CDR1 is SGHRS and CDR2 is YFSETQ. With 5 bases removed from V and 4 bases from J, the gap between germline ends came to 11 bases. The CDR3 totals 13 residues. The CDR3 nucleotides are TGCGCCAGCAGGCAGGACGCGTCAGATACGCAGTATTTT. It specifies CASRQDASDTQYF.

This clone was observed at least ten times. This rearrangement joins TRBV11-2 to TRBJ2-7; D is unclear. V gave up 0 bases and J gave up 6 bases, with 9 bases separating them. The CDR3 totals 13 residues. CDR1 SGHAT and CDR2 FQNNGV come from the germline V gene. The chain's CDR3 is CASSLEWQGEQYF. The CDR3 DNA sequence: TGTGCCAGCAGCTTAGAGTGGCAAGGCGAGCAGTACTTC.

The chain combines TRBV28 with TRBJ2-3; D perhaps matches TRBD1 (7 bases). The CDR3 length is 17 residues. The germline V gene has CDR1 MDHEN and CDR2 SYDVKM. With 4 bases removed from V and 3 bases from J, the gap between germline ends came to 20 bases. The CDR3 reads CASSYPQPGGRTDTQYF. In nucleotides, the CDR3 is TGTGCCAGCAGTTATCCCCAACCAGGGGGGAGGACAGATACGCAGTATTTT. The full variable domain, its missing parts supplied by reference TRBV28 and TRBJ2-3, is DVKVTQSSRYLVKRTGEKVFLECVQDMDHENMFWYRQDPGLGLRLIYFSYDVKMKEKGDIPEGYSVSREKKERFSLILESASTNQTSMYLCASSYPQPGGRTDTQYFGPGTRLTVL.

Turning to this clone: This may stem from a read error, because a much larger clone lies one nucleotide away. This chain joins TRBV18 and TRBJ2-7; no reliable D call. The closer fit of TRBJ2-5 to the DNA end suggests the J call may be wrong. The CDR3 sequence is 15 residues long. Germline V lookup: CDR1 KGHSH, CDR2 LQKENI. As DNA, the CDR3 is TGTGCCAGCTCACCTCGAACGGGTAGTTGGGAGACCCAGTACTTC. Protein sequence: CASSPRTGSWETQYF.

This clone has a count of ten or more. V gene TRBV28 combines with J gene TRBJ1-2, with 8 bases that match TRBD1. V trimming: 5 bases; J trimming: 4 bases; junction bases outside the gene matches: 6. CDR3 length: 14 residues. CDR1 and CDR2 (germline): MDHEN, SYDVKM. CDR3 in DNA: TGTGCCAGCAGTCCCTCGACAGGGGTCTATGGCTACACCTTC. The encoded protein is CASSPSTGVYGYTF.

V and J are TRBV20-1 and TRBJ1-2; D is unclear. The V end was cut by 2 bases, the J end by 4 bases, with 20 bases between. Germline loops: CDR1 DFQATT, CDR2 SNEGSKA (reference sequence). The CDR3 spans 16 residues. CDR3 sequence: CSARPPPAGRSYGYTF. The CDR3 nucleotides read TGCAGTGCTAGACCCCCCCCTGCAGGCCGAAGCTATGGCTACACCTTC.

This clone was observed at least ten times. CDR3 sequence reads: CASSEWNGGGSNEQYF. In nucleotides, the CDR3 is TGTGCCAGCAGTGAATGGAACGGGGGGGGCTCTAACGAGCAGTACTTC. The gene calls are TRBV25-1 and TRBJ2-7; 8 bases fit TRBD2. This CDR3 spans 16 amino acids. V was pared by 1 base and J by 5 bases, with 10 bases of the junction left unmatched. Germline V gene sequence: CDR1 MGHDK, CDR2 SYGVNS.

This clone was recorded many times. The chain employs TRBV11-1 and TRBJ2-6, with 7 bases that match TRBD1. CDR1 is SGHAT and CDR2 is FQDESV in the germline V gene (reference sequence). The J segment lost 2 bases and the V segment lost 6 bases, leaving 10 bases of the junction unmatched. This CDR3 has 17 residues. DNA for the CDR3: TGTGCCAGCAGACGTGGACAGGCGAGTCCTGGGGCCAACGTCCTGACTTTC. It is translated as CASRRGQASPGANVLTF.

The V and J genes are TRBV11-1 and TRBJ2-7; maybe TRBD2 (8 bases). This CDR3 comprises 16 residues. The germline gives CDR1 SGHAT, CDR2 FQDESV (reference sequence). V dropped 7 bases and J dropped 3 bases, with 22 bases sitting between them. DNA for the CDR3: TGTGCCAGCACCCCGGGAGGGGGCGATTCGCTCTACGAGCAGTACTTC. As protein: CASTPGGGDSLYEQYF.

This clone came up many times. This chain uses TRBV5-8 with TRBJ1-1, with D possibly matching TRBD1 (5 bases). V was cut by 3 bases and J by 0 bases, with 12 bases left in between. This CDR3 comprises 15 residues. Germline CDR1 reads SGHTS; CDR2 reads YDEGEE. This chain's CDR3 is CASSSIWGLNTEAFF. The CDR3 nucleotides read TGTGCCAGCAGCTCCATATGGGGCCTGAACACTGAAGCTTTCTTT. The full variable domain, its missing parts supplied by reference TRBV5-8 and TRBJ1-1, is EAGVTQSPTHLIKTRGQQATLRCSPISGHTSVYWYQQALGLGLQFLLWYDEGEERNRGNFPPRFSGRQFPNYSSELNVNALELEDSALYLCASSSIWGLNTEAFFGQGTRLTVV.

With regard to this clone: This could be a read error, since a much larger clone is one nucleotide away. The CDR3 DNA follows: TGTGCCAGCAGCAAAACACAGGTGGGGGAACTGTTTTTT. Its protein product is CASSKTQVGELFF. The V gene is TRBV9, the J gene TRBJ1-4, with D possibly matching TRBD1 (5 bases). Trimming cost V 4 bases and J 12 bases, with 16 bases left between them. Looked up from germline, CDR1 is SGDLS and CDR2 is YYNGEE. CDR3 length: 13 residues.

About this clone: This may come from a read error, since a much larger clone is one base off. Different DNA sequences within this sample yield the same CDR3. J is TRBJ1-4 and V is TRBV7-3; D not certain. The germline CDR1 and CDR2 sequences are SGHTA and FQGTGA. This CDR3 is 18 amino acids long. The CDR3 loop is CASTLCISPGGTNEKLFF. In nucleotides, the CDR3 is TGTGCCAGCACCTTATGTATTTCTCCGGGAGGTACGAATGAGAAACTGTTTTTT.

This clone was found many times. The chain recombines TRBV2 with TRBJ2-3, with TRBD2 matching 10 bases. V shed 4 bases and J 5 bases; nucleotides not matched to a gene: 3. Looked up from germline, CDR1 is SNHLY and CDR2 is FYNNEI. The CDR3 is 14 residues long. DNA for the CDR3: TGTGCCAGCAGTGTAGGGACTAGCGTAGATACGCAGTATTTT. This gives the protein CASSVGTSVDTQYF.

This clone was seen a few times. This CDR3 reads CATSRDNRGEAFF. In DNA form, the CDR3 reads TGTGCCACCAGCAGAGACAACAGGGGTGAAGCTTTCTTT. The rearrangement uses TRBV15 and TRBJ1-1; TRBD1 aligns across 7 bases. Unmatched junction bases numbered 2, after V lost 0 bases and J lost 7 bases. This CDR3 contains 13 residues. In germline, CDR1 is LNHNV, CDR2 YYDKDF (reference sequence).

This clone has a count of ten or more. J is TRBJ2-3 and V is TRBV20-1; 9 positions agree with TRBD2. J was trimmed by 3 bases and V by 5 bases; bases with no gene match: 6. CDR3 length equals 14 residues. Germline V gene data show CDR1 as DFQATT and CDR2 as SNEGSKA (reference sequence). CDR3 in amino acids: CSAPREGRTDTQYF. The CDR3 DNA is TGCAGTGCTCCGCGGGAGGGCCGGACAGATACGCAGTATTTT.

J is TRBJ1-2 and V is TRBV9; D perhaps matches TRBD1 (6 bases). Germline lookup yields CDR1 SGDLS and CDR2 YYNGEE. The CDR3 is made up of 13 amino acids. The V end lost 6 bases, the J end lost 4 bases, and 13 bases lay between the germline ends. The DNA of the CDR3 is TGTGCCAGCACCCCCGGACAGCGCTATGGCTACACCTTC. This translates into CASTPGQRYGYTF.

Points on this clone: A much larger clone differs from this one at a single base, so this may be a read error. V usage is TRBV20-1 and J usage is TRBJ2-5; TRBD2 matches at 10 bases. The length of the CDR3 is 13 residues. The V gene's germline CDR1 is DFQATT and CDR2 SNEGSKA (reference sequence). The CDR3 loop reads CSAPLAGEEIQYF. For the CDR3, the DNA is TGCAGTGCTCCTCTAGCGGGAGAGGAGATCCAGTACTTC.

This clone has a count of ten or more. The chain carries TRBV20-1 and TRBJ2-2; weak D call: TRBD1 (6 bases). V lost 5 bases to trimming and J lost 5 bases, with 15 bases between them. CDR3 length: 14 amino acids. The germline gives CDR1 DFQATT, CDR2 SNEGSKA (reference sequence). The CDR3 region is CSAYRAGATGELFF. The DNA of the CDR3 is TGCAGTGCTTACCGGGCAGGGGCAACCGGGGAGCTGTTTTTT.

The rearrangement links TRBV28 to TRBJ2-1; 12 bases agree with TRBD2. V lost 2 bases and J lost 5; bases outside the gene matches: 1. CDR1 MDHEN and CDR2 SYDVKM come from the germline V gene. The CDR3 is made up of 15 amino acids. CDR3 in DNA: TGTGCCAGCAGTTTACCTAGCGGGAGGGACAATGAGCAGTTCTTC. Translated: CASSLPSGRDNEQFF. Full variable domain (outside the CDR3, taken from reference TRBV28 and TRBJ2-1): DVKVTQSSRYLVKRTGEKVFLECVQDMDHENMFWYRQDPGLGLRLIYFSYDVKMKEKGDIPEGYSVSREKKERFSLILESASTNQTSMYLCASSLPSGRDNEQFFGPGTRLTVL.

This clone appeared many times. The chain links TRBV2 to TRBJ2-7; a possible D gene is TRBD1 (6 bases). Germline CDR1 reads SNHLY; CDR2 reads FYNNEI. CDR3 length: 14 amino acids. The V end was cut by 7 bases, the J end by 4 bases, with 17 bases between. The CDR3 coding sequence is TGTGCCAGCAAACGGGACACCTTACCTTACGAGCAGTACTTC. It codes for CASKRDTLPYEQYF.

This clone was detected ten times or more. The J gene is TRBJ2-1, the V gene TRBV7-9; no definite D call. Germline CDR1 is SEHNR and CDR2 is FQNEAQ (reference sequence). The CDR3 totals 13 residues. Between the trimmed V and J ends, which lost 4 bases and 2 bases, there was a span of 6 bases. The CDR3 sequence: CASSYLTYNEQFF. CDR3 in DNA: TGTGCCAGCAGCTACCTTACCTACAATGAGCAGTTCTTC.

With regard to this clone: A much larger clone differs by one base, so this may be a read error. The genes are TRBV20-1 and TRBJ2-5; D is unresolved. The CDR3 spans 11 residues. The germline V gene encodes CDR1 DFQATT and CDR2 SNEGSKA (reference sequence). Here the CDR3 reads CSCGFPETQYF. The DNA for the CDR3 is TGCAGCTGCGGTTTTCCGGAGACCCAGTACTTC.